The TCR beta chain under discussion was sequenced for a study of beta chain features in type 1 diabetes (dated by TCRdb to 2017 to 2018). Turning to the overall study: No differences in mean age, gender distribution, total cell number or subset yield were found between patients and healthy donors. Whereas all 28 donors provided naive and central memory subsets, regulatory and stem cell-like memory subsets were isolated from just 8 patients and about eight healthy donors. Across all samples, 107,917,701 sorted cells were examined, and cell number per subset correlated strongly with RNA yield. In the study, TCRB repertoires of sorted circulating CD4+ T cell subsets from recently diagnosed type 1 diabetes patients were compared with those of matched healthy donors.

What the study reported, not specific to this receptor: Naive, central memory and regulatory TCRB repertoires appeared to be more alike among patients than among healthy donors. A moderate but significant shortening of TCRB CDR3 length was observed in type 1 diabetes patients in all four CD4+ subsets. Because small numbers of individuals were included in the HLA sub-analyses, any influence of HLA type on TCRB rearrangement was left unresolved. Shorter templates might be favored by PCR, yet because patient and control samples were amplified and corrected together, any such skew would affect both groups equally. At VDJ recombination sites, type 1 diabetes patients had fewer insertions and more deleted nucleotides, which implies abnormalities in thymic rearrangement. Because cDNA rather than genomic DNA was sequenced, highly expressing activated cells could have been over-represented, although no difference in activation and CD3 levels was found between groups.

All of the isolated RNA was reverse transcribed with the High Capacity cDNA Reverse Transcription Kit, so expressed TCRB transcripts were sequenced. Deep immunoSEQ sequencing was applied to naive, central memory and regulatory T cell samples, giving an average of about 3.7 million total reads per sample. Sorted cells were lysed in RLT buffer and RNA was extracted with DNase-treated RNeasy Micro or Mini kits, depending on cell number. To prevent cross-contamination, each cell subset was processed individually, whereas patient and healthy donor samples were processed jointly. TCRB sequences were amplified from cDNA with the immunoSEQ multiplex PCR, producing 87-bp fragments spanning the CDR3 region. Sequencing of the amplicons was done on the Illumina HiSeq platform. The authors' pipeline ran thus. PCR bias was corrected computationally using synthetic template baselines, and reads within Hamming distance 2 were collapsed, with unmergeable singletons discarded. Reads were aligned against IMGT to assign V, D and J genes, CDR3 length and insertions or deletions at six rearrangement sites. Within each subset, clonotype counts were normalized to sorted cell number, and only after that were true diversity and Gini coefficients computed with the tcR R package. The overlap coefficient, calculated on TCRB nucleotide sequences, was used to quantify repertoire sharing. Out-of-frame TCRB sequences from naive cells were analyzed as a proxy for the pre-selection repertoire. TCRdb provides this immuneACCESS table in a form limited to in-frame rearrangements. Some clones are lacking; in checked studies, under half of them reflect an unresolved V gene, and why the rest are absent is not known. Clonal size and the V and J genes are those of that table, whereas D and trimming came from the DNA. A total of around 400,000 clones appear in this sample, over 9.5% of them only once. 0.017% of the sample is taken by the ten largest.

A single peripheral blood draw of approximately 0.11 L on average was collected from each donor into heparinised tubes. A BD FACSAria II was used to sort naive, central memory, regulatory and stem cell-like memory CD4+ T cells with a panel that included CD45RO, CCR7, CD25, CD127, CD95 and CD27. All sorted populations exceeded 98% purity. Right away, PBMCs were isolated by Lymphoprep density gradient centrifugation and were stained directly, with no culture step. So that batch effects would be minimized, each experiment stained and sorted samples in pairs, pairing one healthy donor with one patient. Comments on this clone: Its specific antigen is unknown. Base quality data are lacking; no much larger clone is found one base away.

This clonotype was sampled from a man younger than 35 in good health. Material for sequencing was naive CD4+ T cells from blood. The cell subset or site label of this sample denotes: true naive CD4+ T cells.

CDR3 region: CASSSQASGRVIEQFF. The bases read TGTGCCAGCAGCTCCCAAGCTAGCGGGAGAGTCATTGAGCAGTTCTTC. The chain was built from TRBV7-2 and TRBJ2-1; TRBD2 lines up with 10 middle nucleotides. V and J are trimmed by 4 bases and 9 bases, and the gene matches miss 12 bases of the junction. According to the germline V gene, CDR1 reads SGHTA and CDR2 reads FQGNSA. Its CDR3 holds 16 amino acids, cysteine through phenylalanine. This entry keeps only the CDR3 DNA: 48 bases, framed from base 1. Beyond the CDR3, the reference TRBV7-2 and TRBJ2-1 genes provide the residues; the full variable domain reads: GAGVSQSPSNKVTEKGKDVELRCDPISGHTALYWYRQSLGQGLEFLIYFQGNSAPDKSGLPSDRFSAERTGGSVSTLTIQRTQQEDSAVYLCASSSQASGRVIEQFFGPGTRLTVL.